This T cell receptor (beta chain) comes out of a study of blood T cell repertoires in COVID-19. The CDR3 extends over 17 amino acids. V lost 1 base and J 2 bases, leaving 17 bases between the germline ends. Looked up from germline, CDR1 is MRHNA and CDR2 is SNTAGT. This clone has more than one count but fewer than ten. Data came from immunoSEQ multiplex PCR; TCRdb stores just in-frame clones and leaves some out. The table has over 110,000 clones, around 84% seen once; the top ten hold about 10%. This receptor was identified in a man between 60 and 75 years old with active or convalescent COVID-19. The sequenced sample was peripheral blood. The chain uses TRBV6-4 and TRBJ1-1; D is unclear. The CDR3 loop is CASSDFAEQKTNTEAFF. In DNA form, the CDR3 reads TGTGCCAGCAGTGACTTCGCTGAACAAAAAACCAACACTGAAGCTTTCTTT.